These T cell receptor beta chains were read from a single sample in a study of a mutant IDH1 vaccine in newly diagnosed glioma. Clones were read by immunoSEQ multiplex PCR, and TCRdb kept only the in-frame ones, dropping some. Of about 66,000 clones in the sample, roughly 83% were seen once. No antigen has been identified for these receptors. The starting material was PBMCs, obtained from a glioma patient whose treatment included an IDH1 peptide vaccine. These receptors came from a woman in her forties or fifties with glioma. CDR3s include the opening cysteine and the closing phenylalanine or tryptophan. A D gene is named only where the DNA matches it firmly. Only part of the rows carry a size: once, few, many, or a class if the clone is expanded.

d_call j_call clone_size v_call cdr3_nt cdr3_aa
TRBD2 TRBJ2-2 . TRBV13 TGTGCCAGCAGCCCACAAGCGGGGGCCGGGGAGCTGTTTTTT CASSPQAGAGELFF
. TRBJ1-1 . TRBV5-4 TGTGCCAGCAGCTCCAGGCGGGGGCTGAGCACTGAAGCTTTCTTT CASSSRRGLSTEAFF
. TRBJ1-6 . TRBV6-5 TGTGCCAGCAGTCCCCTAGAGGAGGGGACCACACCCCTCCACTTT CASSPLEEGTTPLHF
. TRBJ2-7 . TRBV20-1 TGCAGTGCTAGGGGGTACGAGCAGTACTTC CSARGYEQYF
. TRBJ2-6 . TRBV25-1 TGTGCCACTACACCCTCTGGGGCCAACGTCCTGACTTTC CATTPSGANVLTF
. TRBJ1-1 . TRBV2 TGTGCCAGCAGTGAAGAGGGGCTACGGAACACTGAAGCTTTCTTT CASSEEGLRNTEAFF
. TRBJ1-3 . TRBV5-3 TGTGCCAGTGGAGACGGTGTCCTCTCTGGAAACACCATATATTTT CASGDGVLSGNTIYF
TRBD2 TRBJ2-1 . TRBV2 TGTGCCAGCAGTGAAGTGACCAGCGGGGGATGGTATGAGCAGTTCTTC CASSEVTSGGWYEQFF
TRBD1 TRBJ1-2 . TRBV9 TGTGCCAGCAGCGTAGTTGGTGGGACAGGGAACTCTCTCTTCTATGGCTACACCTTC CASSVVGGTGNSLFYGYTF
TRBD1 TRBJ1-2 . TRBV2 TGTGCCAGCAGAACAGGGGCCTACGATGGCTACACCTTC CASRTGAYDGYTF
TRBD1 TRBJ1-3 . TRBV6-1 TGTGCCAGCAGAATCGACAGGGTCTCTGGAAACACCATATATTTT CASRIDRVSGNTIYF
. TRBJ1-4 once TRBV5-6 TGTGCCAGCAGCTTTTACAGCTGGGACGGAAATAATGAAAAACTGTTTTTT CASSFYSWDGNNEKLFF
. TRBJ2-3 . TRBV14 TGTGCCAGCAGCCTTAAGACTAGACACACAGATACGCAGTATTTT CASSLKTRHTDTQYF
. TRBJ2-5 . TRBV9 TGTGCCAGCAGCCCTTCCGGGACCGCCTGGACCCAGTACTTC CASSPSGTAWTQYF
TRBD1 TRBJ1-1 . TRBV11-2 TGTGCCAGCAGAATCCAGGGGGGCGATCTGGCTTTCTTT CASRIQGGDLAFF
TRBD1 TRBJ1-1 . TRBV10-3 TGTGCCATCAGTGCGAGGGACAGGGGGCGTCTTACTGAAGCTTTCTTT CAISARDRGRLTEAFF